A single sample is the source of the 7 T cell receptor beta chains below, sequenced in a study of identical twins. TCRdb used MiXCR to reprocess the 5' RACE reads, holding one entry per CDR3 protein. Among hundreds of thousands of distinct CDR3 sequences, around 10% were seen once, and the ten largest hold just over 5%. The material sequenced was memory (CD45RO+) T cells sorted from blood. The receptors stem from a woman aged 18-29 years in good health.

This clonotype occurred once. The chain has TRBV20-1 and TRBJ2-3; 8 positions agree with TRBD2. Germline lookup yields CDR1 DFQATT and CDR2 SNEGSKA (reference sequence). V dropped 6 bases and J dropped 0; count of bases not matched to a gene: 5. The CDR3 has 14 amino acids. The CDR3 is CSARASGSTDTQYF. DNA of the CDR3: TGCAGTGCCCGAGCTAGCGGGAGCACAGATACGCAGTATTTT.

Many counts were recorded for this clonotype. This chain connects TRBV5-1 to TRBJ2-5; D is ambiguous. The V end was cut by 1 base, the J end by 5 bases, with 15 bases between. Germline V gives CDR1 SGHRS, CDR2 YFSETQ. This CDR3 is 15 amino acids long. The CDR3 nucleotides are TGCGCCAGCAGCTTGACGGCCCCCCCCTGGGAGACCCAGTACTTC. Encoded protein: CASSLTAPPWETQYF.

This clonotype was seen only a few times. This rearrangement joins TRBV20-1 to TRBJ2-3; 9 bases match TRBD1. The V gene's germline CDR1 is DFQATT and CDR2 SNEGSKA (reference sequence). After removal of 3 bases from V and 2 bases from J, the junction contained 9 bases not matched to a gene. CDR3 length: 16 residues. CDR3 region: CSASDRDRETTDTQYF. The CDR3 DNA reads as TGCAGTGCTAGCGACCGGGACAGGGAAACCACAGATACGCAGTATTTT.

The chain couples TRBV11-3 to TRBJ2-1; weak D call: TRBD2 (6 bases). Germline loops: CDR1 SGHNT, CDR2 YENEEA. V gave up 5 bases and J gave up 0 bases, with 8 bases separating them. This CDR3 is built from 14 residues. The DNA of the CDR3 is TGTGCCAGCAGCCGGGGACTCTCCTACAATGAGCAGTTCTTC. Translation: CASSRGLSYNEQFF.

The J gene is TRBJ2-1, the V gene TRBV20-1; 8 bases are a match to TRBD2. Germline V gives CDR1 DFQATT, CDR2 SNEGSKA (reference sequence). After removal of 5 bases from V and 8 bases from J, the junction contained 14 bases not matched to a gene. This CDR3 spans 15 amino acids. CDR3 loop: CSARPGTSRVDEQFF. The CDR3 DNA is TGCAGTGCTCGGCCCGGGACTAGTAGGGTCGATGAGCAGTTCTTC.

This clonotype was counted between two and nine times. This chain uses TRBV29-1 with TRBJ1-2; TRBD1 matches 7 bases. V lost 8 bases to trimming and J lost 4 bases; unmatched junction nucleotides: 7. The CDR3 totals 12 residues. Germline V CDR1 and CDR2: SQVTM, ANQGSEA. Here the CDR3 reads CSLQGEGYGYTF. CDR3 in DNA: TGCAGCCTCCAGGGGGAGGGCTATGGCTACACCTTC.

V gene TRBV20-1 combines with J gene TRBJ2-1, with TRBD2 matching over 7 bases. Germline-derived CDR1 and CDR2 are DFQATT and SNEGSKA (reference sequence). Trimming took 8 bases from V and 6 from J; bases not matched to a gene: 4. This CDR3 contains 11 residues. The chain's CDR3 is CSPGLSNEQFF. CDR3 nucleotide sequence: TGCAGTCCGGGACTATCCAATGAGCAGTTCTTC.